This T cell receptor beta chain derives from a study of neurological immune-mediated disorders. This clonotype was observed many times. Its antigen is undetermined. Per germline, CDR1 SNHLY and CDR2 FYNNEI. This CDR3 spans 14 amino acids. V lost 0 bases and J lost 7; bases outside the gene matches: 3. The team produced cDNA through 5'RACE using 10-nucleotide random UMIs. TCRdb reprocessed the 5' RACE reads via MiXCR and lists one record per CDR3 protein. Found here are under 40,000 distinct CDR3 sequences, 13% of them singletons; the top ten hold around 2.5%. The time point denotes: longitudinal time-point 2. The unsorted libraries were prepared from 2 million PBMCs (stored at -80 C). General study findings and limits: Across subjects, no CDR3 amino acid sequence appeared in expanded clones of more than one subject, a finding that suggested private repertoires in all groups. Multiple sclerosis, the disease with the least TCR clonal expansion, fell below healthy controls, whereas HTLV-1-associated myelopathy showed the most.

The receptor comes from a woman in her thirties or forties in good health. Material for sequencing was PBMCs. The rearrangement links TRBV2 to TRBJ2-1; 7 bases align to TRBD2. CDR3 amino acids: CASSEAGGGNEQFF. The CDR3 DNA reads as TGTGCCAGCAGTGAAGCGGGGGGGGGGAATGAGCAGTTCTTC.